This is a list of T cell receptor beta chains from one sample in a study of T cell repertoires in cytomegalovirus infection. TCRdb analysed the reads with MiXCR anew, one entry per CDR3 protein. This table holds around 450,000 distinct CDR3 sequences, around 11% found once. The sequenced sample was PBMCs. The receptors originated from a human donor in good health (CMV status not recorded). Some clones in this sample may be carry-over from other donors' samples. The CDR3 runs from the conserved cysteine through the conserved F or W. The D gene is left open where the match is weak. Some rows have no size entry. The others give once, few or many, or a class for an expanded clone.

V	J	size	D	DNA	CDR3
TRBV20-1	TRBJ2-2	many	-	TGCAGTGCTAGTAGCCAGGAGTACACCGGGGAGCTGTTTTTT	CSASSQEYTGELFF
TRBV5-5	TRBJ1-2	many	-	TGTGCCAGCAGCTTGTGGGAGTCGGGGGGCTACACCTTC	CASSLWESGGYTF
TRBV6-6	TRBJ2-5	many	-	TGTGCCAGCAGTTATGAGGAGACCCAGTACTTC	CASSYEETQYF
TRBV6-1	TRBJ2-7	many	-	TGTGCCAGCAGTGAGGAGCGGCTCATCTCCTACGAGCAGTACTTC	CASSEERLISYEQYF
TRBV2	TRBJ2-1	few	TRBD2	TGTGCCAGCTTAACTAGCGGGAGACCCAATGAGCAGTTCTTC	CASLTSGRPNEQFF
TRBV11-2	TRBJ1-5	many	-	TGTGCCAGCAGCTTAGATCTGCAGGGTGAAGGGGACAATCAGCCCCAGCATTTT	CASSLDLQGEGDNQPQHF
TRBV28	TRBJ2-1	few	-	TGTGCCAGCAGTTTGCGGCAGGTTGGGTACAATGAGCAGTTCTTC	CASSLRQVGYNEQFF
TRBV5-1	TRBJ1-6	few	-	TGCGCCAGCAGCTTGGCGGCACCAAAGAATAATTCACCCCTCCACTTT	CASSLAAPKNNSPLHF
TRBV3-1	TRBJ2-2	few	TRBD1	TGTGCCAGCAGCCCAGAGACAGGGTGGGGCACCGGGGAGCTGTTTTTT	CASSPETGWGTGELFF
TRBV5-1	TRBJ2-1	-	-	TGCGCCAGCAGCTTTGCAGGAGTCGACAATGAGCAGTTCTTC	CASSFAGVDNEQFF
TRBV20-1	TRBJ1-5	many	-	TGCAGTGCCGTTACGGGTTCTAGCCAGCATTTT	CSAVTGSSQHF
TRBV12-3/TRBV12-4	TRBJ1-5	-	-	TGTGCCAGCACCCCCCCGGGTGGGGATAGCAATCAGCCCCAGCATTTT	CASTPPGGDSNQPQHF
TRBV2	TRBJ1-3	many	TRBD1	TGTGCCAGCAGTCGGGACAGGGGGAGAGTTGGAAACACCATATATTTT	CASSRDRGRVGNTIYF
TRBV19	TRBJ2-2	few	-	TGTGCCAGTAACCAGGGGGGGGACACCGGGGAGCTGTTTTTT	CASNQGGDTGELFF
TRBV6-5	TRBJ2-1	many	TRBD2	TGTGCCAGCAGTTACTTGGGACTAGCGGGCTACAATGAGCAGTTCTTC	CASSYLGLAGYNEQFF
TRBV7-9	TRBJ2-3	many	-	TGTGCCAGCAGCTTAGAGCACGATACGCAGTATTTT	CASSLEHDTQYF
TRBV7-9	TRBJ2-1	many	TRBD1	TGTGCCAGCAGCGTACCCCCAGGGACAGGGACCTACAATGAGCAGTTCTTC	CASSVPPGTGTYNEQFF
TRBV7-9	TRBJ2-7	many	TRBD2	TGTGCCAGCAGCCGCCTTAGCGGGCTAAGCTCCTACGAGCAGTACTTC	CASSRLSGLSSYEQYF
TRBV6-2/TRBV6-3	TRBJ1-2	many	-	TGTGCCAGCAGGATAGAGGGCCAACGGTATGGCTACACCTTC	CASRIEGQRYGYTF
TRBV7-9	TRBJ2-3	few	-	TGTGCCAGCAGCTTCCCCACTAGCACAGATACGCAGTATTTT	CASSFPTSTDTQYF
TRBV10-3	TRBJ2-7	many	TRBD2	TGTGCCATCAGCCCGACTAGCGGCTCCTACGAGCAGTACTTC	CAISPTSGSYEQYF
TRBV20-1	TRBJ1-2	-	-	TGCAGTGCAACCCGGGACGGAGAGAACTATGGCTACACCTTC	CSATRDGENYGYTF
TRBV7-3	TRBJ2-7	many	TRBD2	TGTGCCAGCAGCTTAACGTTAAGCGGGAGATCTGGCGAGCAGTACTTC	CASSLTLSGRSGEQYF